What follows is one T cell receptor (beta chain) and its context. The V gene's germline CDR1 is MGHRA and CDR2 YSYEKL. V was shortened by 0 bases and J by 3 bases, with 6 bases between the two germline ends. CDR3 length equals 15 residues. Original data processing: Reference gene primer amplification gave nucleated cell count estimates. Sequenced by immunoSEQ multiplex PCR; TCRdb stores in-frame clones only, minus some. V and J calls and clone size are those listed in that table; D and trimming were worked out from the DNA. The sample shows a few hundred thousand clones, 90% of them seen only once. The data were obtained in a study of blood T cell repertoires in COVID-19. Whole-study context: COVID-19 samples collected from the United States, Italy and Spain covered acute and convalescent phases. Sources were T cells, B-cell-depleted T cells, or PBMCs; the material itself was cDNA or gDNA.

Seattle enrolled patients during active infection and tracked them longitudinally. The source is a woman between 40 and 55 years old with COVID-19, enrolled during active disease. V usage is TRBV4-1 and J usage is TRBJ1-6; tentatively, D is TRBD1 (6 bases). Source material: peripheral blood. CDR3 in DNA: TGCGCCAGCAGCCAAGACAGGGGCTATAATTCACCCCTCCACTTT. Its protein product is CASSQDRGYNSPLHF.